Given below is one TCR beta chain in context. The target antigen is unknown. These data are taken from a study of beta chain features in type 1 diabetes. About the study: Nearly 110,000,000 sorted cells were examined across all samples.

As every portion of the isolated RNA was reverse transcribed, the sequencing read expressed TCRB transcripts. Some clones are missing from TCRdb's copy, which holds only in-frame ones; the method was immunoSEQ multiplex PCR. The sample yields 150,000 to 200,000 clones, approximately 62% seen once. Findings of the study overall: Within patients, naive, central memory and Treg TCRB repertoires seemed more similar than within healthy donors. VDJ junctions from patients with type 1 diabetes contained fewer insertions and more deletions. Shorter TCRB CDR3s, moderately but significantly so, were found in Type 1 diabetes patients in all four CD4+ subsets.

V lost 1 base and J lost 0, with 9 bases in between. The CDR3 consists of 14 residues. CDR1 GTSNPN and CDR2 SVGIG come from the germline V gene (reference sequence). Cell sorting via CD45RO/CCR7/CD25/CD127/CD95/CD27 was performed to obtain CD4+ naive, central memory, regulatory and stem cell-like memory cells. The source is a young man with type 1 diabetes. The chain combines TRBV30 with TRBJ1-2; D call uncertain. The sequenced sample consisted of naive CD4+ T cells from blood. The DNA for the CDR3 is TGTGCCTGGAGTGATGGTGGGGCTAACTATGGCTACACCTTC. Translating gives CAWSDGGANYGYTF. Full variable domain (remainder filled in from reference TRBV30 and TRBJ1-2): SQTIHQWPATLVQPVGSPLSLECTVEGTSNPNLYWYRQAAGRGLQLLFYSVGIGQISSEVPQNLSASRPQDRQFILSSKKLLLSDSGFYLCAWSDGGANYGYTFGSGTRLTVV.